This TCR beta chain was recovered during a study of blood T cell repertoires in COVID-19 (dated by TCRdb to the early 2020s). Concerning the study at large: The collaborator samples originated in the United States, Italy and Spain and spanned the acute and convalescent phases of COVID-19. Subjects who had been exposed to COVID-19, were actively infected with it, or had recovered from it provided the deeply sampled blood TCRbeta repertoires that made up the dataset. HLA class I and class II types, where available, came from metadata supplied by the sample provider rather than from assay-based typing. The material from the prospective study consisted of cDNA or gDNA derived from T cells, B-cell-depleted T cells, or PBMCs. The samples were drawn from the first 160 participants of the ongoing ImmuneRACE study and from 1,254 subjects provided by 6 global collaborators. The sample metadata nearly always contained a de-identified subject ID, COVID-19 status, age in years and sex. The repertoires were released in a freely available public database intended as a resource for research on the immune response to SARS-CoV-2. The paper's findings and limits, for the study overall: How much clinical and demographic metadata was included differed by source and by participant, and the metadata was provided uncurated.

V was cut back by 1 base and J by 2 bases, leaving a gap of 10 bases between them. CDR1 is given as GTSNPN and CDR2 as SVGIG, both from the germline V gene (reference sequence). The cysteine opens and the phenylalanine closes a CDR3 of 14 amino acids. Solely the CDR3 DNA is kept, with 42 bases framed from the first base. Collaborating institutions collected whole blood in K2EDTA tubes following their own protocols. Collaborator samples were shipped for TCRbeta analysis as frozen whole blood, isolated PBMCs, or DNA extracted from either sample type. As for this clone: Its antigen is still unknown. No base qualities exist here, and no much larger clone lies one base off it.

The immunoSEQ Assay, a bias-controlled multiplex PCR, was used to amplify TCRbeta CDR3 regions from genomic DNA. Per the source publication's procedure: The number of nucleated cells in each sample was estimated from the amplification of reference gene primers within the assay. To quantify the absolute abundance of each unique TCRbeta CDR3 rearrangement, sequence reads were collapsed and filtered. For each sample, productive Simpson clonality was calculated by taking the square root of Simpson's diversity index across productive rearrangements. TCRdb obtained this table from immuneACCESS and retained in-frame rearrangements with V and J assigned. These tables miss some clones; where compared with another copy, unresolved V genes account for less than half of the shortfall, and the remainder is unexplained. The D gene and trimming were derived from the DNA, and the V and J assignments and clone size from that table. The sample records 63,000 or so clones, about 88% of which are singletons. Around 4.2% of the sample lies in the top ten.

The chain is assembled from TRBV30 and TRBJ2-3; possibly the D gene is TRBD1, per 6 matching bases. The receptor's source is an older man with active COVID-19. The specimen sequenced was peripheral blood. This receptor has the CDR3 CAWSGGLLTDTQYF. The nucleotide sequence reads as follows: TGTGCCTGGAGTGGGGGGCTCCTCACAGATACGCAGTATTTT.